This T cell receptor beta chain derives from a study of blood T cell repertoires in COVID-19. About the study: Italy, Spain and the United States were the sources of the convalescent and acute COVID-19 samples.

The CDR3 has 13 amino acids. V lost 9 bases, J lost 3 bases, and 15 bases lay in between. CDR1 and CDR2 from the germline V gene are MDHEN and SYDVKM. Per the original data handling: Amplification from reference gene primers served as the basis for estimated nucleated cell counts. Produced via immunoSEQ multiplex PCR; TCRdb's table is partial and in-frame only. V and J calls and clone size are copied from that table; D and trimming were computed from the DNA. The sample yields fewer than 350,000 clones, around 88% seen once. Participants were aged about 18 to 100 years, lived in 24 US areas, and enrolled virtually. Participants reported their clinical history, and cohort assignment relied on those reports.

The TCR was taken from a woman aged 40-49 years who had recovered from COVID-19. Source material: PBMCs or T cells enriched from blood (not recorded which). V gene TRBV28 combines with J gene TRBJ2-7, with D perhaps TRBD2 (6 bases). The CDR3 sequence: CASVGHGSYEQYF. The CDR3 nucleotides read TGTGCCAGTGTGGGGCACGGGAGCTACGAGCAGTACTTC.